These T cell receptor beta chains were read from a single sample in a study of blood T cell repertoires in COVID-19. Generated by immunoSEQ multiplex PCR, the TCRdb table keeps only in-frame clones and is missing some. Of about 480,000 clones listed, over 75% are singletons. Sequences were obtained from PBMCs or T cells enriched from blood (not recorded which). These receptors were taken from a woman aged 40-49 years who had recovered from COVID-19. The CDR3 runs from the conserved cysteine through the conserved F or W. Fields, in order: J gene, V gene, D gene, clone size, CDR3 protein, CDR3 DNA. The D gene is left open where the match is weak. The listing skips clone size in some rows; elsewhere it reads once, few, many or a size class.

J: TRBJ1-1; V: TRBV28; D: .; size: .; CDR3: CASSSATPSGFYTEAFF; DNA: TGTGCCAGCAGTTCGGCCACCCCCTCAGGATTTTACACTGAAGCTTTCTTT
J: TRBJ1-2; V: TRBV7-2; D: TRBD1; size: .; CDR3: CASSLGRTGGNYGYTF; DNA: TGTGCCAGCAGCTTGGGCCGGACAGGGGGCAACTATGGCTACACCTTC
J: TRBJ1-1; V: TRBV10-1; D: .; size: .; CDR3: CATRSGRGTEAFF; DNA: TGCGCCACCCGATCCGGAAGGGGCACTGAAGCTTTCTTT
J: TRBJ1-1; V: TRBV5-8; D: .; size: few; CDR3: CASSTRDINTEAFF; DNA: TGTGCCAGCAGCACCCGGGACATTAACACTGAAGCTTTCTTT
J: TRBJ2-3; V: TRBV6-5; D: .; size: .; CDR3: CASSYDSWEDTQYF; DNA: TGTGCCAGCAGTTACGACAGTTGGGAAGATACGCAGTATTTT
J: TRBJ2-3; V: TRBV11-2; D: TRBD1; size: .; CDR3: CASSSNTRGLSDTQYF; DNA: TGTGCCAGCAGCTCCAATACCAGGGGGCTCTCAGATACGCAGTATTTT
J: TRBJ2-3; V: TRBV4-3; D: TRBD2; size: few; CDR3: CASSQDLGTTQYF; DNA: TGCGCCAGCAGCCAAGATCTAGGGACTACACAGTATTTT
J: TRBJ2-2; V: TRBV7-9; D: .; size: few; CDR3: CASSLGPGIDTGELFF; DNA: TGTGCCAGCAGCTTAGGTCCCGGGATCGACACCGGGGAGCTGTTTTTT
J: TRBJ2-1; V: TRBV6-2/TRBV6-3; D: .; size: once; CDR3: CASSFADSSYNEQFF; DNA: TGTGCCAGCAGTTTCGCGGATAGCTCCTACAATGAGCAGTTCTTC
J: TRBJ2-7; V: TRBV12-3/TRBV12-4; D: .; size: .; CDR3: CASSSEGVEQYF; DNA: TGTGCCAGCAGCTCCGAGGGGGTCGAGCAGTACTTC
J: TRBJ2-1; V: TRBV14; D: .; size: .; CDR3: CASSRWERSYNEQFF; DNA: TGTGCCAGCAGTAGGTGGGAGCGCTCCTACAATGAGCAGTTCTTC
J: TRBJ2-1; V: TRBV24-1; D: TRBD1; size: .; CDR3: CATSDATGGTYNEQFF; DNA: TGTGCCACCAGTGACGCTACAGGGGGCACCTACAATGAGCAGTTCTTC
J: TRBJ1-5; V: TRBV18; D: TRBD1; size: .; CDR3: CASSQGAVDQPQHF; DNA: TGTGCCAGCTCACAGGGGGCGGTTGATCAGCCCCAGCATTTT
J: TRBJ2-1; V: TRBV5-4; D: TRBD2; size: .; CDR3: CASSTALAGVGNEQFF; DNA: TGTGCCAGCAGCACCGCCCTAGCGGGAGTGGGAAATGAGCAGTTCTTC
J: TRBJ1-1; V: TRBV6-5; D: .; size: .; CDR3: CASNSDTEAFF; DNA: TGTGCCAGCAATAGTGATACTGAAGCTTTCTTT
J: TRBJ1-1; V: TRBV13; D: .; size: .; CDR3: CASSSQEYTEAFF; DNA: TGTGCCAGCAGCTCACAGGAATACACTGAAGCTTTCTTT
J: TRBJ2-5; V: TRBV25-1; D: TRBD2; size: few; CDR3: CASSANSGSSETQYF; DNA: TGTGCCAGCAGTGCCAATAGCGGGAGCTCTGAGACCCAGTACTTC
J: TRBJ2-6; V: TRBV9; D: TRBD1; size: .; CDR3: CASKYGAGGSGANVLTF; DNA: TGTGCCAGCAAGTATGGGGCAGGGGGCTCTGGGGCCAACGTCCTGACTTTC
J: TRBJ2-3; V: TRBV10-3; D: TRBD1; size: .; CDR3: CAISDFRDRGLEDTQYF; DNA: TGTGCCATCAGTGATTTCCGGGACAGGGGACTTGAGGATACGCAGTATTTT
J: TRBJ2-7; V: TRBV11-2; D: .; size: .; CDR3: CASSPSSSYEQYF; DNA: TGTGCCAGCAGCCCCTCGAGCTCCTACGAGCAGTACTTC
J: TRBJ1-1; V: TRBV30; D: TRBD1; size: few; CDR3: CAWSKDREGAMNTEAFF; DNA: TGTGCCTGGAGTAAGGACAGGGAGGGGGCCATGAACACTGAAGCTTTCTTT
J: TRBJ2-4; V: TRBV21-1; D: .; size: once; CDR3: CASSRGRVSKNIQYF; DNA: TGTGCCAGCAGCAGGGGCAGGGTCTCCAAAAACATTCAGTACTTC
J: TRBJ2-7; V: TRBV11-3; D: .; size: .; CDR3: CASSLAQAAYEQYF; DNA: TGTGCCAGCAGCTTAGCGCAGGCCGCCTACGAGCAGTACTTC
J: TRBJ2-5; V: TRBV11-3; D: .; size: .; CDR3: CASSEDSKETQYF; DNA: TGTGCCAGCAGCGAGGACAGTAAAGAGACCCAGTACTTC
J: TRBJ2-7; V: TRBV19; D: .; size: once; CDR3: CASSKRDTPSYEQYF; DNA: TGTGCCAGTAGTAAACGGGACACCCCCTCCTACGAGCAGTACTTC
J: TRBJ2-6; V: TRBV6-6; D: TRBD1; size: .; CDR3: CASSPRTGTPFGGGANVLTF; DNA: TGTGCCAGCAGTCCCCGGACAGGTACCCCCTTTGGTGGTGGGGCCAACGTCCTGACTTTC
J: TRBJ1-2; V: TRBV2; D: TRBD1; size: .; CDR3: CASRPQGYGYTF; DNA: TGTGCCAGCAGGCCACAGGGGTATGGCTACACCTTC
J: TRBJ1-4; V: TRBV6-5; D: .; size: .; CDR3: CASSPREGRGEKLFF; DNA: TGTGCCAGCAGCCCCCGGGAGGGCCGAGGTGAAAAACTGTTTTTT
J: TRBJ2-7; V: TRBV27; D: .; size: .; CDR3: CASRGLGYEQYF; DNA: TGTGCCAGCAGGGGACTGGGGTACGAGCAGTACTTC
J: TRBJ2-5; V: TRBV19; D: .; size: once; CDR3: CASSIGGTNQETQYF; DNA: TGTGCCAGTAGTATCGGGGGGACAAACCAAGAGACCCAGTACTTC
J: TRBJ2-1; V: TRBV10-1; D: .; size: .; CDR3: CASSDRYSLFF; DNA: TGCGCCAGCAGTGATCGGTATAGTTTGTTCTTC
J: TRBJ1-1; V: TRBV29-1; D: .; size: .; CDR3: CSVERTMNTEAFF; DNA: TGCAGCGTTGAGCGAACCATGAACACTGAAGCTTTCTTT
J: TRBJ2-7; V: TRBV20-1; D: .; size: .; CDR3: CSAREYYEQYF; DNA: TGCAGTGCTAGAGAATATTACGAGCAGTACTTC
J: TRBJ2-1; V: TRBV5-1; D: TRBD2; size: .; CDR3: CASSSSGTSGANEQFF; DNA: TGCGCCAGCAGCAGCTCCGGGACTAGCGGAGCCAATGAGCAGTTCTTC
J: TRBJ1-6; V: TRBV27; D: .; size: few; CDR3: CASSLGLENSPLHF; DNA: TGTGCCAGCAGTCTTGGACTGGAAAATTCACCCCTCCACTTT
J: TRBJ2-7; V: TRBV3-1/TRBV3-2; D: .; size: once; CDR3: CASSQGTGVVPEQYF; DNA: TGTGCCAGCAGCCAAGGAACGGGAGTGGTCCCCGAGCAGTACTTC
J: TRBJ2-1; V: TRBV9; D: TRBD2; size: .; CDR3: CASSQTPSGRRIEQFF; DNA: TGTGCCAGCAGCCAGACCCCTAGCGGGAGGCGGATTGAGCAGTTCTTC
J: TRBJ2-4; V: TRBV27; D: .; size: .; CDR3: CASSSTGWAGNIQYF; DNA: TGTGCCAGCAGCTCCACAGGGTGGGCCGGAAACATTCAGTACTTC
J: TRBJ1-1; V: TRBV19; D: .; size: .; CDR3: CASKRELNTEAFF; DNA: TGTGCCAGTAAAAGGGAGTTGAACACTGAAGCTTTCTTT
J: TRBJ2-7; V: TRBV10-2; D: .; size: .; CDR3: CASFRGYEQYF; DNA: TGCGCCAGCTTCAGGGGTTACGAGCAGTACTTC
J: TRBJ2-7; V: TRBV7-2; D: TRBD1; size: .; CDR3: CASSLPRTGDYEQYF; DNA: TGTGCCAGCAGCTTACCTCGGACAGGGGATTACGAGCAGTACTTC
J: TRBJ1-1; V: TRBV5-1; D: .; size: once; CDR3: CASSLAGGDTEAFF; DNA: TGCGCCAGCAGCTTGGCCGGGGGGGACACTGAAGCTTTCTTT
J: TRBJ1-2; V: TRBV5-1; D: TRBD1; size: .; CDR3: CASSSGTGFYGYTF; DNA: TGCGCCAGCAGCTCCGGGACAGGGTTCTATGGCTACACCTTC